This T cell receptor (beta chain) originates from a study of cytomegalovirus exposure and HLA in healthy donors. The repertoire was sequenced with immunoSEQ multiplex PCR; TCRdb's copy has only in-frame clones and lacks some. The table includes about 200,000 clones, about 79% detected once. V trimming: 0 bases; J trimming: 9 bases; junction bases outside the gene matches: 20. Germline V lookup: CDR1 SGHRS, CDR2 YFSETQ. CDR3 length: 18 residues. This TCR came from a woman in her 30s in good health and CMV-seropositive. This chain joins TRBV5-1 and TRBJ2-7; TRBD2 agrees at 8 bases. The sequencing sample was made of PBMCs. CDR3 sequence reads: CASSLGYSGNSVRPPQYF. CDR3 sequence (DNA): TGCGCCAGCAGCTTGGGGTATAGCGGGAACTCCGTTCGCCCGCCGCAGTACTTC.